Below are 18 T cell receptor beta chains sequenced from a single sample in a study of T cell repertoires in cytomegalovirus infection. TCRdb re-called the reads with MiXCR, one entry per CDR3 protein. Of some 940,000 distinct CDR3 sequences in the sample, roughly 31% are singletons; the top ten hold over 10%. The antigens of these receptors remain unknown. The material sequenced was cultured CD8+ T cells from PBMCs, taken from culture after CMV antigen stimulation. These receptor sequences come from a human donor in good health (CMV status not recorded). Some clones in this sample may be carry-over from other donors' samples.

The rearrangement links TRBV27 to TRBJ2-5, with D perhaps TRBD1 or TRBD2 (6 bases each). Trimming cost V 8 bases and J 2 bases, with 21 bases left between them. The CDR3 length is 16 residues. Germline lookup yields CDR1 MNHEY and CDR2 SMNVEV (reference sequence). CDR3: CASSIRGLPVQETQYF. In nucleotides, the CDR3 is TGTGCCAGCTCGATCAGGGGACTCCCGGTGCAAGAGACCCAGTACTTC.

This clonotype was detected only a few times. For the CDR3, the DNA is TGTGCCAGCAGTTCCCACCGACAGGGGTGGGATGAGCAGTTCTTC. Translation gives CASSSHRQGWDEQFF. V gene TRBV28 combines with J gene TRBJ2-1; 8 nucleotides align to TRBD1. CDR3 length equals 15 residues. V gave up 4 bases and J gave up 8 bases; unmatched junction bases: 10. CDR1 is MDHEN, CDR2 SYDVKM, per germline.

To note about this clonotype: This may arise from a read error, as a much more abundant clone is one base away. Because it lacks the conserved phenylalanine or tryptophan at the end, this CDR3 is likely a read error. The CDR3 spells CASSFADRTIEAFS. The DNA for the CDR3 is TGTGCCAGCAGCTTTGCGGACCGGACGATTGAAGCTTTCTCT. V is TRBV7-8 and J is TRBJ1-1; D remains ambiguous. The CDR3 contains 14 residues. The germline CDR1 and CDR2 sequences are SGHVS and FQNEAQ. The V end was cut by 3 bases, the J end by 7 bases, with 15 bases between.

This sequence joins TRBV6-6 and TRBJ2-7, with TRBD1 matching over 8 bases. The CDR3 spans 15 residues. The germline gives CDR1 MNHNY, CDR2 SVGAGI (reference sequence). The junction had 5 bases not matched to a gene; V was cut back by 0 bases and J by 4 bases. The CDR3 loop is CASSYSQGESYEQYV. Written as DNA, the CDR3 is TGTGCCAGCAGTTACTCACAGGGGGAATCATACGAGCAGTACGTC.

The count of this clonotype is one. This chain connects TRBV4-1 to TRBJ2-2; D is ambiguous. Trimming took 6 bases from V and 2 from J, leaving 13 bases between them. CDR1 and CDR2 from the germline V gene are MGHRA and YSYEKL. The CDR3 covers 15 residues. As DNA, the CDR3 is TGCGCCAGCAGTGAGTCCCCTACTAACACCGGGGAGCTGTTTTTT. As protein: CASSESPTNTGELFF.

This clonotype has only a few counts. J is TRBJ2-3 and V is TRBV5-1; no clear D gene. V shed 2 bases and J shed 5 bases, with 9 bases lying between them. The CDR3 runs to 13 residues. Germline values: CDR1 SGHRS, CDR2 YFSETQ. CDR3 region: CASSFLGEDTQYF. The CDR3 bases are TGCGCCAGCAGCTTTTTAGGTGAAGATACGCAGTATTTT.

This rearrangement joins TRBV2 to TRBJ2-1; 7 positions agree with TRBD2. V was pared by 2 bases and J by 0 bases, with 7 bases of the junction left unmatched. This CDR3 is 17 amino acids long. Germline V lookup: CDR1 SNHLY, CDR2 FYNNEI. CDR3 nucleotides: TGTGCCAGCAGTGAAAGGGTTGGCGGGAGCTCCTACAATGAGCAGTTCTTC. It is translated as CASSERVGGSSYNEQFF.

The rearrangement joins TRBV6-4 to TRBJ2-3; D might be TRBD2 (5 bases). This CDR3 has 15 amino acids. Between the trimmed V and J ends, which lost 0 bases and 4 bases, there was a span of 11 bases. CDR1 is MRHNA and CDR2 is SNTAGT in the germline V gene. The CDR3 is CASSDSGDVADTQYF. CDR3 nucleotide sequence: TGTGCCAGCAGTGACTCCGGGGATGTAGCAGATACGCAGTATTTT.

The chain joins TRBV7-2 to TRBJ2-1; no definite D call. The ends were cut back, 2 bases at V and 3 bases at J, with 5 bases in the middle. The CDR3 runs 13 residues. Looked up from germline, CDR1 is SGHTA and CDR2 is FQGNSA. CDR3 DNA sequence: TGTGCCAGCAGCTTAAGGATCTACAATGAGCAGTTCTTC. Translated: CASSLRIYNEQFF.

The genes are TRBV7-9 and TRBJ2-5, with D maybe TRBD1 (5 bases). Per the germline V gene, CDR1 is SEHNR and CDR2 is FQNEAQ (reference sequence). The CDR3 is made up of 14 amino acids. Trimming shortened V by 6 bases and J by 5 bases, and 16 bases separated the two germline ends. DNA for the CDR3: TGTGCCAGCAGTTTCATAGGGGCCGGTGAGACCCAGTACTTC. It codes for CASSFIGAGETQYF.

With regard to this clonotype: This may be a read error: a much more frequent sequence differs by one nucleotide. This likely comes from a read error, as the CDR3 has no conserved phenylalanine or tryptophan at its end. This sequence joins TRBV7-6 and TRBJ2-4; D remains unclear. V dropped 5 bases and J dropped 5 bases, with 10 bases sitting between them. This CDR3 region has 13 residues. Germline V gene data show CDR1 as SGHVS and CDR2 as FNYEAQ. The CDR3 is CASSPVPENIQYL. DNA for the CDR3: TGTGCCAGCAGCCCCGTTCCGGAAAACATTCAGTACCTC.

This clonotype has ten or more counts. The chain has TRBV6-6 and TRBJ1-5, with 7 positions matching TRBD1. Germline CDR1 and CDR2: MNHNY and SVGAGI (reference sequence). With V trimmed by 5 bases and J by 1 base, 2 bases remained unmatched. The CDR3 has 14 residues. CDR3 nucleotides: TGTGCCAGCAGTAGGGGGCAAAGCAATCAGCCCCAGCATTTT. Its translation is CASSRGQSNQPQHF.

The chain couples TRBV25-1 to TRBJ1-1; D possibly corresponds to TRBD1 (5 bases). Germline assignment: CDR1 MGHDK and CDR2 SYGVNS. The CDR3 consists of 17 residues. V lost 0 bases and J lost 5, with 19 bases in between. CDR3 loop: CASSEYPRLTGRTEAFF. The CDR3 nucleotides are TGTGCCAGCAGTGAATACCCACGACTTACAGGTAGAACTGAAGCTTTCTTT.

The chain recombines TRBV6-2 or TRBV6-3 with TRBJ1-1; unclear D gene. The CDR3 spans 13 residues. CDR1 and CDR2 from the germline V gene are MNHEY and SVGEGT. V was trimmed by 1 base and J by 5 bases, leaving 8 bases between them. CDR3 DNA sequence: TGTGCCAGCAGTTACTTACGGCGGACTGAAGCTTTCTTT. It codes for CASSYLRRTEAFF.

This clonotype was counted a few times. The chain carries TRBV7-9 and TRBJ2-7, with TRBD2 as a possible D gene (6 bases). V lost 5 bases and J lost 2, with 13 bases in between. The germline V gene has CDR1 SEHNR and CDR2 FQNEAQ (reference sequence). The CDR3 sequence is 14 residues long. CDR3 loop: CASSHRDSTYEQYF. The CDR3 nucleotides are TGTGCCAGCAGCCACCGGGACTCTACCTACGAGCAGTACTTC.

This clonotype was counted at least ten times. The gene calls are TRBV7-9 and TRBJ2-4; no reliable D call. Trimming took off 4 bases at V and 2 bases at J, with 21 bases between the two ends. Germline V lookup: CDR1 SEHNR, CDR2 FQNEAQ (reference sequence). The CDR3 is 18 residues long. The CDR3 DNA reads TGTGCCAGCAGCTGGGTGGCGAGTCTGTTCTCGTCCAAAAACATTCAGTACTTC. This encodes CASSWVASLFSSKNIQYF.

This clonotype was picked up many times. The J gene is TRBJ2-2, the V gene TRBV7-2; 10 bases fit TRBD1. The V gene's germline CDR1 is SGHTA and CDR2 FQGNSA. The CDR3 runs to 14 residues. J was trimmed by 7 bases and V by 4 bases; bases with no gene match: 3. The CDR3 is CASSYGTGVGELFF. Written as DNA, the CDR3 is TGTGCCAGCAGCTATGGGACAGGGGTCGGGGAGCTGTTTTTT.

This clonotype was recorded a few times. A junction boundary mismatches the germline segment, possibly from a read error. Here the CDR3 DNA reads TGTGCCAGCAGCCAAGGCGCGGGGTCCTACGAGCAGTACTTC. Its protein product is CASSQGAGSYEQYF. The V gene is TRBV4-1, the J gene TRBJ2-7; D may be TRBD2 (6 bases). The CDR3 contains 14 residues. Per the germline V gene, CDR1 is MGHRA and CDR2 is YSYEKL.